A selection of T cell receptor beta chains follows, all from one sample in a study of technical replicates of blood from a few donors. Some clones are missing from TCRdb's copy, which holds only in-frame ones; the method was immunoSEQ multiplex PCR. Of about 13,000 clones listed, 80% to 90% are singletons. Specimen: PBMCs. The receptors were gathered from a human donor in good health. The CDR3 runs from the conserved cysteine through the conserved F or W. Each record gives: CDR3 protein, CDR3 DNA, J gene, clone size, V gene, D gene, CDR3 length. The D gene is left open where the match is weak. Clone size is shown for a subset of rows, as once, few, many or a class of expanded clone.

CVRSLGIQGQSGELFF | TGTGTCAGAAGCCTAGGTATCCAGGGGCAGAGCGGGGAGCTGTTTTTT | TRBJ2-2 | . | TRBV7-5 | . | 16
CASSVAGGLLTGELFF | TGCGCCAGCAGTGTAGCGGGAGGGCTTTTGACCGGGGAGCTGTTTTTT | TRBJ2-2 | . | TRBV10-1 | TRBD2 | 16
CASTPRGGRKTQYF | TGTGCCAGCACCCCTCGGGGAGGGAGGAAGACCCAGTACTTC | TRBJ2-5 | . | TRBV27 | TRBD2 | 14
CATSRDKQTLSGANVLTF | TGTGCCACCAGCAGAGATAAACAGACCCTCTCTGGGGCCAACGTCCTGACTTTC | TRBJ2-6 | . | TRBV15 | . | 18
CASSFNSGNTIYF | TGTGCCAGCAGCTTCAATAGCGGAAACACCATATATTTT | TRBJ1-3 | once | TRBV5-4 | . | 13
CASSSLAASSYEQYF | TGTGCCAGCAGCTCACTAGCGGCCAGCTCCTACGAGCAGTACTTC | TRBJ2-7 | . | TRBV7-8 | TRBD2 | 15
CSVQDRGNTGELFF | TGCAGCGTTCAGGACAGGGGGAACACCGGGGAGCTGTTTTTT | TRBJ2-2 | . | TRBV29-1 | TRBD1 | 14
CSVEVTGERNTIYF | TGCAGCGTTGAAGTAACAGGGGAAAGAAACACCATATATTTT | TRBJ1-3 | . | TRBV29-1 | TRBD1 | 14
CASSLLSMNTEAFF | TGTGCCAGCAGTTTACTGAGCATGAACACTGAAGCTTTCTTT | TRBJ1-1 | . | TRBV27 | . | 14
CASSLRRGLFPYEQYF | TGTGCCAGCAGTTTGCGGCGAGGCCTCTTCCCCTACGAGCAGTACTTC | TRBJ2-7 | . | TRBV28 | . | 16
CASSLETSQETQYF | TGCGCCAGCAGCTTGGAGACTAGCCAAGAGACCCAGTACTTC | TRBJ2-5 | . | TRBV5-1 | . | 14
CASSFPQGFDIQYF | TGTGCCAGCAGTTTCCCTCAGGGCTTCGACATTCAGTACTTC | TRBJ2-4 | . | TRBV5-8 | . | 14
CASSLDPGLAEYNEQFF | TGTGCCAGCAGCCTAGATCCGGGACTAGCGGAATACAATGAGCAGTTCTTC | TRBJ2-1 | . | TRBV5-4 | TRBD2 | 17
CASSLARDRLKRDYGYTF | TGTGCCAGCAGCTTAGCCCGGGACAGGCTAAAAAGGGACTATGGCTACACCTTC | TRBJ1-2 | . | TRBV7-6 | TRBD1 | 18
CASSRRREAEQYF | TGTGCCAGCAGCCGAAGGCGGGAGGCCGAGCAGTACTTC | TRBJ2-7 | once | TRBV7-2 | TRBD2 | 13
CASSVEGLAEVGDTQYF | TGTGCCAGCAGCGTAGAGGGACTAGCGGAGGTGGGAGATACGCAGTATTTT | TRBJ2-3 | . | TRBV9 | TRBD2 | 17
CASRGTGAYNEQFF | TGTGCCAGTAGAGGGACAGGGGCCTACAATGAGCAGTTCTTC | TRBJ2-1 | . | TRBV19 | TRBD1 | 14